The 25 T cell receptor beta chains presented below share a single source sample, sequenced in a study of blood T cell repertoires in COVID-19. Produced via immunoSEQ multiplex PCR; TCRdb's table is partial and in-frame only. The sample lists over 35,000 clones, 90% seen once, with about 20% in the top ten. Sequencing was carried out using peripheral blood. These receptors originate from a man in his sixties or seventies with active COVID-19.

The V and J genes are TRBV2 and TRBJ1-6; possible D gene TRBD1, 6 bases. Germline CDR1 SNHLY, CDR2 FYNNEI. The length of the CDR3 is 17 residues. V was trimmed by 6 bases and J by 0 bases, leaving 15 bases between them. The CDR3 coding sequence is TGTGCCAGCAGCGTCCGCCAGGGGAGCTCCTATAATTCACCCCTCCACTTT. Translating it yields CASSVRQGSSYNSPLHF.

The gene calls are TRBV7-9 and TRBJ2-7; TRBD2 matches 9 bases. Germline CDR1 is SEHNR and CDR2 is FQNEAQ (reference sequence). V lost 4 bases, J lost 1 base, and 5 bases stayed unmatched. This CDR3 contains 15 residues. The CDR3: CASSSPAGGSYEQYF. CDR3 DNA sequence: TGTGCCAGCAGCTCCCCAGCGGGAGGTTCCTACGAGCAGTACTTC.

The gene calls are TRBV4-1 and TRBJ2-5, with 9 bases aligning to TRBD2. Trimming cost V 4 bases and J 1 base; bases outside gene matches: 13. The germline CDR1 and CDR2 sequences are MGHRA and YSYEKL. CDR3 length: 18 residues. CDR3 sequence: CASSPLNLAGGRQETQYF. The CDR3 coding sequence is TGCGCCAGCAGCCCCCTTAACCTGGCGGGGGGGCGCCAAGAGACCCAGTACTTC.

The chain recombines TRBV5-4 with TRBJ2-3; 10 bases align to TRBD2. The germline gives CDR1 SGHNT, CDR2 YYREEE (reference sequence). V lost 6 bases to trimming and J lost 1 base; unmatched junction nucleotides: 5. This CDR3 is 15 amino acids long. For the CDR3, the DNA is TGTGCCAGCATCGCCGGGACTAGCGGCACAGATACGCAGTATTTT. Its protein product is CASIAGTSGTDTQYF.

The V and J genes are TRBV9 and TRBJ2-1, with 9 bases identical to TRBD2. Germline V gives CDR1 SGDLS, CDR2 YYNGEE. V dropped 0 bases and J dropped 5; count of bases not matched to a gene: 9. The CDR3 has 17 amino acids. The CDR3 region has the DNA TGTGCCAGCAGCGTAGTAGGTAGCGGGGGTATCCACAATGAGCAGTTCTTC. It is translated as CASSVVGSGGIHNEQFF.

The chain has TRBV20-1 and TRBJ2-5; 11 bases match TRBD2. The CDR3 runs to 15 residues. Trimming at V came to 3 bases and at J to 5 bases, leaving 8 bases not matched to a gene. Germline V lookup: CDR1 DFQATT, CDR2 SNEGSKA (reference sequence). As DNA, the CDR3 is TGCAGTGCTAGTCTCGGACTAGCGGGTGGTGAGACCCAGTACTTC. Its protein is CSASLGLAGGETQYF.

This chain links TRBV19 with TRBJ2-1; TRBD1 matches 7 bases. Germline V lookup: CDR1 LNHDA, CDR2 SQIVND (reference sequence). The V and J ends lost 8 bases and 2 bases, in that order; junction bases with no gene match: 6. This CDR3 spans 14 amino acids. CDR3 protein: CASQRGQAYNEQFF. CDR3 DNA sequence: TGTGCCAGTCAAAGGGGGCAAGCCTACAATGAGCAGTTCTTC.

The V gene is TRBV9, the J gene TRBJ2-3; TRBD2 might be the D (5 bases). CDR3 length: 12 amino acids. The ends were cut back, 2 bases at V and 6 bases at J, with 7 bases in the middle. Germline assignment: CDR1 SGDLS and CDR2 YYNGEE. CDR3 coding DNA: TGTGCCAGCAGCGTTAGCGAGGATACGCAGTATTTT. Its translation: CASSVSEDTQYF.

The V and J genes are TRBV5-8 and TRBJ2-1; D is unclear. CDR1 is SGHTS, CDR2 YDEGEE, per germline. Trimming stripped 2 bases from V and 0 bases from J, with 6 bases between. The CDR3 covers 14 residues. The chain's CDR3 is CASSFYPSYNEQFF. The DNA for the CDR3 is TGTGCCAGCAGCTTCTACCCCTCCTACAATGAGCAGTTCTTC.

The chain uses TRBV9 and TRBJ2-1, with 9 bases aligning to TRBD1. The CDR3 is made up of 14 amino acids. Germline CDR1 and CDR2: SGDLS and YYNGEE. Germline trimming cut 4 bases from V and 7 bases from J; bases unmatched to any gene: 6. The CDR3 region is CASSPLGTGNEQFF. CDR3 coding DNA: TGTGCCAGCAGCCCGCTCGGGACAGGGAATGAGCAGTTCTTC.

V is TRBV6-5 and J is TRBJ2-1; D gene uncertain. The V gene lost 0 bases and the J gene lost 10 bases, with 10 bases spanning the gap. The germline gives CDR1 MNHEY, CDR2 SVGAGI. This CDR3 is built from 13 residues. The CDR3 nucleotides are TGTGCCAGCAGTTACTCGACGGGTACGGAGCAGTTCTTC. Amino acids: CASSYSTGTEQFF.

The J gene is TRBJ2-7, the V gene TRBV5-1; 9 bases match TRBD1. V gave up 4 bases and J gave up 2 bases; unmatched junction bases: 7. This CDR3 is built from 15 residues. Germline lookup yields CDR1 SGHRS and CDR2 YFSETQ. This CDR3 is CASSHRDRATYEQYF. DNA for the CDR3: TGCGCCAGCAGCCACCGGGACAGGGCGACCTACGAGCAGTACTTC.

J is TRBJ2-1 and V is TRBV10-1; D might be TRBD2 (6 bases). Germline lookup yields CDR1 WNHNN and CDR2 SYGVQD (reference sequence). Deletions cut 9 bases from V and 0 bases from J, with 9 bases between. The CDR3 is 13 amino acids. CDR3 in DNA: TGCGCCAGGGGGACTTCCTCCTACAATGAGCAGTTCTTC. This encodes CARGTSSYNEQFF.

J is TRBJ1-5 and V is TRBV27; a weak D match, TRBD1 (6 bases). Germline V gene sequence: CDR1 MNHEY, CDR2 SMNVEV (reference sequence). The CDR3 is 16 residues long. Trimming took off 1 base at V and 1 base at J, with 11 bases between the two ends. As DNA, the CDR3 is TGTGCCAGCAGTTTATTAGGGGGTGTAAGCAATCAGCCCCAGCATTTT. This codes for CASSLLGGVSNQPQHF.

V gene TRBV5-1 combines with J gene TRBJ2-7, with D possibly matching TRBD2 (6 bases). Trimming cost V 1 base and J 6 bases, with 23 bases left between them. The CDR3 length is 17 residues. Germline loops: CDR1 SGHRS, CDR2 YFSETQ. The CDR3, as DNA: TGCGCCAGCAGCTTGCAATTCACGGGACTCCCTAAGGGCGAGCAGTACTTC. Its translation: CASSLQFTGLPKGEQYF.

The chain is built from TRBV6-5 and TRBJ2-7; TRBD1 matches at 9 bases. V shed 5 bases and J 2 bases; nucleotides not matched to a gene: 4. CDR1 and CDR2 (germline): MNHEY, SVGAGI. The CDR3 is 14 residues long. DNA of the CDR3: TGTGCCAGCAGTAAGGACAGGGGACCCTACGAGCAGTACTTC. Translated: CASSKDRGPYEQYF.

This chain joins TRBV20-1 and TRBJ1-6, with D possibly matching TRBD1 (6 bases). The CDR3 runs to 12 residues. Trimming stripped 3 bases from V and 12 bases from J, with 12 bases between. The V gene's germline CDR1 is DFQATT and CDR2 SNEGSKA (reference sequence). CDR3 sequence: CSASQTGGPLHF. The CDR3 bases are TGCAGTGCTAGTCAGACAGGAGGACCCCTCCACTTT.

The chain is built from TRBV7-2 and TRBJ2-7; TRBD2 is a possible D gene (6 bases). The V gene lost 5 bases and the J gene lost 0 bases, with 17 bases spanning the gap. Per germline, CDR1 SGHTA and CDR2 FQGNSA. The CDR3 contains 16 residues. The DNA for the CDR3 is TGTGCCAGCAGCCCCTCCTCGGGAGTCAGCTCCTACGAGCAGTACTTC. It translates to CASSPSSGVSSYEQYF.

The rearrangement uses TRBV11-2 and TRBJ2-7, with 9 bases fitting TRBD1. CDR3 length: 14 residues. V lost 5 bases, J lost 2 bases, and 4 bases stayed unmatched. From germline, CDR1 is SGHAT and CDR2 FQNNGV. CDR3 DNA: TGTGCCAGCAGCCAGGGACAGGGCGCCTACGAGCAGTACTTC. Translated, it gives CASSQGQGAYEQYF. The variable domain in full, completed from reference TRBV11-2 and TRBJ2-7, reads EAGVAQSPRYKIIEKRQSVAFWCNPISGHATLYWYQQILGQGPKLLIQFQNNGVVDDSQLPKDRFSAERLKGVDSTLKIQPAKLEDSAVYLCASSQGQGAYEQYFGPGTRLTVT.

The rearrangement joins TRBV5-1 to TRBJ2-4; weak D call: TRBD1 (6 bases). Per the germline V gene, CDR1 is SGHRS and CDR2 is YFSETQ. Between the trimmed V and J ends, which lost 0 bases and 2 bases, there was a span of 9 bases. The length of the CDR3 is 15 residues. The CDR3 region is CASSLGGGTKNIQYF. CDR3 in DNA: TGCGCCAGCAGCTTGGGAGGGGGAACCAAAAACATTCAGTACTTC. The complete variable domain, with remaining parts taken from reference TRBV5-1 and TRBJ2-4, reads KAGVTQTPRYLIKTRGQQVTLSCSPISGHRSVSWYQQTPGQGLQFLFEYFSETQRNKGNFPGRFSGRQFSNSRSEMNVSTLELGDSALYLCASSLGGGTKNIQYFGAGTRLSVL.

The chain employs TRBV19 and TRBJ1-1; 8 nucleotides agree with TRBD1. CDR1 and CDR2 (germline): LNHDA, SQIVND (reference sequence). The length of the CDR3 is 14 residues. V dropped 7 bases and J dropped 5; count of bases not matched to a gene: 9. The CDR3 here is CASKNGQGGTEAFF. Written as DNA, the CDR3 is TGTGCCAGTAAAAACGGACAGGGTGGTACTGAAGCTTTCTTT.

This clone appeared once. The chain couples TRBV11-2 to TRBJ1-6; weak D call: TRBD1 (5 bases). V lost 5 bases to trimming and J lost 8 bases, with 19 bases between them. Germline V CDR1 and CDR2: SGHAT, FQNNGV. CDR3 length: 16 amino acids. The CDR3 here is CASSPGRQIVDSPLHF. Written as DNA, the CDR3 is TGTGCCAGCAGCCCCGGGAGACAGATTGTGGATTCACCCCTCCACTTT. The variable domain in full, completed from reference TRBV11-2 and TRBJ1-6, reads EAGVAQSPRYKIIEKRQSVAFWCNPISGHATLYWYQQILGQGPKLLIQFQNNGVVDDSQLPKDRFSAERLKGVDSTLKIQPAKLEDSAVYLCASSPGRQIVDSPLHFGNGTRLTVT.

V is TRBV30 and J is TRBJ2-2, with D perhaps matching TRBD2 (7 bases). This CDR3 comprises 15 residues. Trimming cost V 5 bases and J 6 bases, with 19 bases left between them. Per germline, CDR1 GTSNPN and CDR2 SVGIG (reference sequence). The CDR3 bases are TGTGCCTGGGTCCGCCGCGGGGGCTATGCCGGGGAGCTGTTTTTT. Translated, it gives CAWVRRGGYAGELFF.

This sequence joins TRBV24-1 and TRBJ1-2, with 9 bases lining up with TRBD1. This CDR3 is built from 15 residues. After removal of 5 bases from V and 2 bases from J, the junction contained 5 bases not matched to a gene. CDR1 and CDR2 from the germline V gene are KGHDR and SFDVKD. DNA of the CDR3: TGTGCCACCAGTGCAGGGGACAGGGTAAACTATGGCTACACCTTC. It is translated as CATSAGDRVNYGYTF.

The V gene is TRBV24-1, the J gene TRBJ2-7; 7 nucleotides line up with TRBD2. V shed 1 base and J 5 bases; nucleotides not matched to a gene: 4. Germline V CDR1 and CDR2: KGHDR, SFDVKD. The CDR3 is made up of 14 amino acids. The CDR3 is CATSDFGEGHEQYF. The CDR3 region has the DNA TGTGCCACCAGTGATTTCGGGGAGGGGCACGAGCAGTACTTC.